The following is a T cell receptor (beta chain) sequence with its context. The antigen is not known. V shed 6 bases, J shed 4 bases, and the junction held 8 bases outside the gene matches. Germline V CDR1 and CDR2: KGHSH, LQKENI. The CDR3 consists of 14 residues. The PCR employed 60 Vbeta primers together with 13 Jbeta primers. Produced via immunoSEQ multiplex PCR; TCRdb's table is partial and in-frame only. The table records over 150,000 clones, around three quarters of them present only once. These data originate in a study of cytomegalovirus exposure and HLA in healthy donors. Study conclusions and caveats: A later analysis by the authors found several of the most significant clusters apparently linked to common viral pathogens.

This TCR was sampled from a boy between 10 and 17 years old in good health and CMV-seronegative. V is TRBV18 and J is TRBJ1-2; TRBD1 matches at 7 bases. Sequenced material: PBMCs. The CDR3 coding sequence is TGTGCCAGCTCGGCAGATACAGGGGCCTATGGCTACACCTTC. Protein product: CASSADTGAYGYTF.